These 28 T cell receptor beta chains originate from one sample sequenced in a study of cytomegalovirus exposure and HLA in healthy donors. PCR amplification relied on 60 Vbeta primers (plus 13 Jbeta primers). Sequencing used immunoSEQ multiplex PCR; TCRdb keeps in-frame clones, though not all of them. The table includes fewer than 200,000 clones, 65% to 75% detected once. Sequencing used PBMCs. These receptor sequences come from a human donor in good health.

The genes are TRBV23-1 and TRBJ2-7; the D gene is possibly TRBD1 (6 bases). TRBV23-1 is classed as an ORF, of uncertain function. This CDR3 is 17 amino acids long. V was pared by 0 bases and J by 3 bases, with 18 bases between. This chain's CDR3 is CASSQSRPGTPSYEQYF. CDR3 nucleotide sequence: TGCGCCAGCAGTCAATCGAGGCCCGGGACACCCAGCTACGAGCAGTACTTC.

The rearrangement links TRBV28 to TRBJ1-6; possibly TRBD1 for D (6 bases). The CDR3 extends over 14 amino acids. CDR1 and CDR2 (germline): MDHEN, SYDVKM. V was clipped by 3 bases and J by 10 bases, with 13 bases between them. The CDR3, as DNA: TGTGCCAGCAGTTTTCAGGGGATAGGATCACCCCTCCACTTT. This encodes CASSFQGIGSPLHF.

CDR3 protein: CASSLSGSNNEQFF. CDR3 sequence (DNA): TGTGCCAGCTCACTGAGTGGGAGCAACAATGAGCAGTTCTTC. The gene calls are TRBV18 and TRBJ2-1; possible D gene TRBD2, 5 bases. In germline, CDR1 is KGHSH, CDR2 LQKENI. V was trimmed by 4 bases and J by 5 bases, leaving 12 bases between them. The CDR3 spans 14 residues.

This chain uses TRBV14 with TRBJ1-1; TRBD1 agrees at 7 bases. Germline V lookup: CDR1 SGHDN, CDR2 FVKESK. CDR3 length: 14 amino acids. Trimming at V came to 5 bases and at J to 2 bases, leaving 5 bases not matched to a gene. The CDR3 loop reads CASSIRTGNTEAFF. In DNA, the CDR3 is TGTGCCAGCAGCATTCGGACAGGCAACACTGAAGCTTTCTTT.

The chain recombines TRBV19 with TRBJ2-7; TRBD1 matches 9 bases. Per germline, CDR1 LNHDA and CDR2 SQIVND (reference sequence). The CDR3 has 14 residues. After removal of 2 bases from V and 4 bases from J, the junction contained 3 bases not matched to a gene. CDR3 sequence reads: CASSIRTGDYEQYF. Written as DNA, the CDR3 is TGTGCCAGTAGTATAAGGACAGGGGATTACGAGCAGTACTTC.

The rearrangement joins TRBV19 to TRBJ2-3; D is unresolved. The CDR3 consists of 14 residues. V was trimmed by 6 bases and J by 0 bases, leaving 10 bases between them. Germline loops: CDR1 LNHDA, CDR2 SQIVND (reference sequence). CDR3 amino acids: CASSRVVSTDTQYF. The DNA of the CDR3 is TGTGCCAGTAGCCGCGTCGTTAGCACAGATACGCAGTATTTT.

V usage is TRBV14 and J usage is TRBJ2-1; 7 bases match TRBD1. The CDR3 sequence is 16 residues long. Germline V lookup: CDR1 SGHDN, CDR2 FVKESK. The V segment lost 6 bases and the J segment 0 bases; nucleotides outside the gene matches: 8. CDR3 in DNA: TGTGCCAGCAGTTTGCAGGGGGTAAGCTCCTACAATGAGCAGTTCTTC. Residues: CASSLQGVSSYNEQFF.

Of note for this clone: One junction end does not reproduce the germline sequence, and a read error may be involved. The sample has other DNA sequences that encode this CDR3 too. The chain links TRBV7-2 to TRBJ1-6, with D hard to call. There are 16 residues in the CDR3. CDR1 and CDR2 (germline): SGHTA, FQGNSA. The CDR3 loop is CASSLQYNPQNSPLHF. In DNA form, the CDR3 reads TGTGCCAGCAGCTTACAATACAACCCACAGAATTCGCCCCTCCACTTT.

This clone occurred a few times. The chain recombines TRBV7-9 with TRBJ2-7; weak D call: TRBD2 (6 bases). Per the germline V gene, CDR1 is SEHNR and CDR2 is FQNEAQ (reference sequence). Trimming took off 5 bases at V and 3 bases at J, with 17 bases between the two ends. The CDR3 sequence is 15 residues long. CDR3 sequence (DNA): TGTGCCAGCAGCCCGACGGGACTCCTCCTCTACGAGCAGTACTTC. It codes for CASSPTGLLLYEQYF.

A word on this clone: Because the CDR3 is missing its conserved closing phenylalanine or tryptophan, this is likely a read error. The genes are TRBV10-3 and TRBJ2-3; the match to TRBD2 covers 9 bases. The trim removed 3 bases at V and 4 bases at J, leaving 8 bases unmatched. Germline lookup yields CDR1 ENHRY and CDR2 SYGVKD. The CDR3 has 16 amino acids. CDR3 nucleotides: TGTGCCATCAGTGAATCCGAGCGGGGGGTCGCAGATACGCAGTATGTT. Amino acids: CAISESERGVADTQYV.

V gene TRBV7-9 combines with J gene TRBJ2-7; 7 bases match TRBD1. V lost 5 bases and J lost 3; bases outside the gene matches: 16. The CDR3 runs 17 residues. CDR1 SEHNR and CDR2 FQNEAQ come from the germline V gene (reference sequence). CDR3 sequence: CASSHKGTAITGYEQYF. The DNA of the CDR3 is TGTGCCAGCAGCCACAAGGGGACAGCCATTACGGGCTACGAGCAGTACTTC.

This clone was recorded at least ten times. The chain recombines TRBV30 with TRBJ1-5, with a possible D match to TRBD1 (6 bases). Between the trimmed V and J ends, which lost 3 bases and 2 bases, there was a span of 11 bases. CDR3 length: 14 amino acids. CDR1 is GTSNPN and CDR2 is SVGIG in the germline V gene (reference sequence). This chain's CDR3 is CAWSPDSGNQPQHF. The CDR3 DNA is TGTGCCTGGAGCCCGGACAGCGGCAATCAGCCCCAGCATTTT.

This clone was observed a handful of times. The chain is built from TRBV28 and TRBJ2-5, with 9 bases identical to TRBD2. Germline-derived CDR1 and CDR2 are MDHEN and SYDVKM. The V segment lost 4 bases and the J segment 3 bases; nucleotides outside the gene matches: 9. This CDR3 has 16 amino acids. This CDR3 reads CASSSTASGIKETQYF. CDR3 coding DNA: TGTGCCAGCAGTTCCACAGCTAGCGGGATTAAAGAGACCCAGTACTTC.

J is TRBJ2-7 and V is TRBV5-1, with TRBD1 matching 10 bases. This CDR3 is 16 amino acids long. The V and J ends lost 5 bases and 4 bases, in that order; junction bases with no gene match: 12. Germline CDR1 and CDR2: SGHRS and YFSETQ. CDR3 sequence: CASSPGGGTGVYEQYF. CDR3 coding DNA: TGCGCCAGCAGTCCCGGCGGGGGGACAGGGGTTTACGAGCAGTACTTC.

Concerning this clone itself: One junction end disagrees with the germline gene, perhaps due to a read error. V and J are TRBV10-3 and TRBJ1-2, with 7 bases lining up with TRBD1. There are 14 residues in the CDR3. Germline CDR1 reads ENHRY; CDR2 reads SYGVKD. The CDR3 spells CATLNPQGRYGYAF. CDR3 sequence (DNA): TGTGCCACCTTAAACCCACAGGGGCGCTATGGCTACGCCTTC.

This clone came up a few times. The genes are TRBV29-1 and TRBJ1-2; 8 positions match TRBD1. The trim removed 7 bases at V and 4 bases at J, leaving 8 bases unmatched. CDR1 and CDR2 from the germline V gene are SQVTM and ANQGSEA. This CDR3 comprises 13 residues. This chain's CDR3 is CSAIRDRRYGYTF. The CDR3 nucleotides are TGCAGCGCAATCCGGGACAGGCGCTATGGCTACACCTTC.

The chain combines TRBV30 with TRBJ1-4, with TRBD1 matching 9 bases. The CDR3 contains 13 residues. Germline V gene data show CDR1 as GTSNPN and CDR2 as SVGIG (reference sequence). Unmatched junction bases numbered 6, after V lost 5 bases and J lost 8 bases. CDR3 bases: TGTGCCTGGGAGACAGGGGGATTGGAAAAACTGTTTTTT. It is translated as CAWETGGLEKLFF.

A few counts support this clone. This chain uses TRBV19 with TRBJ2-7, with 9 bases aligning to TRBD1. The J segment lost 6 bases and the V segment lost 8 bases, leaving 11 bases of the junction unmatched. The CDR3 is 14 residues long. The germline V gene has CDR1 LNHDA and CDR2 SQIVND (reference sequence). In DNA, the CDR3 is TGTGCCAGTCGCCGCGGACAGGGGACGTCCGAGCAGTACTTC. It codes for CASRRGQGTSEQYF.

The chain recombines TRBV19 with TRBJ1-4, with 7 bases identical to TRBD1. The CDR3 contains 15 residues. CDR1 is LNHDA, CDR2 SQIVND, per germline (reference sequence). V lost 8 bases and J lost 4; bases outside the gene matches: 10. This CDR3 is CASRQGSVLNEKLFF. CDR3 DNA: TGTGCCAGTCGACAGGGATCGGTCCTTAATGAAAAACTGTTTTTT.

The V call is TRBV6-4, the J call TRBJ2-3, with 10 bases aligning to TRBD2. V gave up 4 bases and J gave up 4 bases; unmatched junction bases: 5. From germline, CDR1 is MRHNA and CDR2 SNTAGT. This CDR3 is built from 15 residues. The CDR3 nucleotides are TGTGCCAGCAGTGCGGCTAGCGGGGGCGCAGATACGCAGTATTTT. It encodes CASSAASGGADTQYF.

V is TRBV7-6 and J is TRBJ1-1; 9 bases line up with TRBD1. CDR3 length: 14 residues. The germline V gene encodes CDR1 SGHVS and CDR2 FNYEAQ. V lost 6 bases and J lost 4; bases outside the gene matches: 6. CDR3 protein: CASRQQGAGTEAFF. The DNA for the CDR3 is TGTGCCAGCAGGCAACAGGGGGCGGGCACTGAAGCTTTCTTT. The full variable domain, in which reference TRBV7-6 and TRBJ1-1 provide the parts outside the CDR3, is GAGVSQSPRYKVTKRGQDVALRCDPISGHVSLYWYRQALGQGPEFLTYFNYEAQQDKSGLPNDRFSAERPEGSISTLTIQRTEQRDSAMYRCASRQQGAGTEAFFGQGTRLTVV.

The rearrangement joins TRBV10-3 to TRBJ1-2; 7 bases match TRBD1. Unmatched junction bases numbered 8, after V lost 6 bases and J lost 4 bases. There are 14 residues in the CDR3. CDR1 and CDR2 from the germline V gene are ENHRY and SYGVKD. This CDR3 is CAISEGQAVYGYTF. CDR3 coding DNA: TGTGCCATCAGCGAAGGACAGGCTGTCTATGGCTACACCTTC.

The chain employs TRBV27 and TRBJ2-7, with TRBD2 as a possible D gene (6 bases). The CDR3 has 15 residues. Trimming cost V 3 bases and J 3 bases, with 15 bases left between them. Germline assignment: CDR1 MNHEY and CDR2 SMNVEV (reference sequence). CDR3: CASSLSGGDLYEQYF. CDR3 in DNA: TGTGCCAGCAGTTTGTCTGGCGGGGATCTCTACGAGCAGTACTTC.

The chain uses TRBV19 and TRBJ2-5; 8 bases line up with TRBD1. V lost 4 bases and J lost 5; bases outside the gene matches: 6. Germline assignment: CDR1 LNHDA and CDR2 SQIVND (reference sequence). This CDR3 is built from 14 residues. The CDR3 DNA is TGTGCCAGTAGTAGACAGGGGATTGGTGAGACCCAGTACTTC. Its translation is CASSRQGIGETQYF.

This clone appeared once. The chain is built from TRBV6-1 and TRBJ2-1; D ambiguous. The CDR3 is 10 residues long. Trimming removed 8 bases from V and 8 bases from J, with 7 bases in between. Germline V CDR1 and CDR2: MNHNS, SASEGT. DNA of the CDR3: TGTGCCAGCGCCCGCGATGAGCAGTTCTTC. As protein: CASARDEQFF.

This clone was found a few times. The chain has TRBV14 and TRBJ1-6; TRBD1 is a possible D gene (5 bases). Germline V CDR1 and CDR2: SGHDN, FVKESK. Between the trimmed V and J ends, which lost 1 base and 6 bases, there was a span of 7 bases. CDR3 length: 14 residues. CDR3 bases: TGTGCCAGCAGCCAAGGCAGGGTTAATTCACCCCTCCACTTT. Its translation is CASSQGRVNSPLHF.

This clone has a handful of counts. V gene TRBV7-6 combines with J gene TRBJ1-2; TRBD1 agrees at 7 bases. Germline V CDR1 and CDR2: SGHVS, FNYEAQ. V trimming: 5 bases; J trimming: 3 bases; junction bases outside the gene matches: 6. This CDR3 comprises 14 residues. In DNA form, the CDR3 reads TGTGCCAGCAGCCTGGTGCAGGGGGACTATGGCTACACCTTC. Translation: CASSLVQGDYGYTF. Together with reference TRBV7-6 and TRBJ1-2, the CDR3 gives the full variable domain: GAGVSQSPRYKVTKRGQDVALRCDPISGHVSLYWYRQALGQGPEFLTYFNYEAQQDKSGLPNDRFSAERPEGSISTLTIQRTEQRDSAMYRCASSLVQGDYGYTFGSGTRLTVV.

Remarks on this clone: Other DNA variants within this sample encode the same CDR3. The chain uses TRBV7-8 and TRBJ1-1; weak D call: TRBD1 (5 bases). The CDR3 is 16 amino acids. Germline loops: CDR1 SGHVS, CDR2 FQNEAQ. V was trimmed by 5 bases and J by 1 base, leaving 17 bases between them. The CDR3, as DNA: TGTGCCAGCAGCCCTGCGGGAGGAGGGACGAACACTGAAGCTTTCTTT. As protein: CASSPAGGGTNTEAFF. Full variable domain (remainder filled in from reference TRBV7-8 and TRBJ1-1): GAGVSQSPRYKVAKRGQDVALRCDPISGHVSLFWYQQALGQGPEFLTYFQNEAQLDKSGLPSDRFFAERPEGSVSTLKIQRTQQEDSAVYLCASSPAGGGTNTEAFFGQGTRLTVV.